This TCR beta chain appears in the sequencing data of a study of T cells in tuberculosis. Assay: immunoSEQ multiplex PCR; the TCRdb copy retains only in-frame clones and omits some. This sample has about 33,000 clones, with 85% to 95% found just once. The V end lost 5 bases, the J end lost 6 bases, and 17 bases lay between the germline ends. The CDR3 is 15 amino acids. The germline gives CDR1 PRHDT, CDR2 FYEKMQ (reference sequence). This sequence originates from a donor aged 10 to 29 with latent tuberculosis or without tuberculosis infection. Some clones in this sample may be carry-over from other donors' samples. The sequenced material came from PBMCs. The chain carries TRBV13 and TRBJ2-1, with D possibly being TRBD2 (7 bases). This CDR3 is CASSPPGGGRNEQFF. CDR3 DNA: TGTGCCAGCAGCCCCCCTGGCGGGGGCCGCAATGAGCAGTTCTTC. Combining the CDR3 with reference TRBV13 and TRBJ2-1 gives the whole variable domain AAGVIQSPRHLIKEKRETATLKCYPIPRHDTVYWYQQGPGQDPQFLISFYEKMQSDKGSIPDRFSAQQFSDYHSELNMSSLELGDSALYFCASSPPGGGRNEQFFGPGTRLTVL.